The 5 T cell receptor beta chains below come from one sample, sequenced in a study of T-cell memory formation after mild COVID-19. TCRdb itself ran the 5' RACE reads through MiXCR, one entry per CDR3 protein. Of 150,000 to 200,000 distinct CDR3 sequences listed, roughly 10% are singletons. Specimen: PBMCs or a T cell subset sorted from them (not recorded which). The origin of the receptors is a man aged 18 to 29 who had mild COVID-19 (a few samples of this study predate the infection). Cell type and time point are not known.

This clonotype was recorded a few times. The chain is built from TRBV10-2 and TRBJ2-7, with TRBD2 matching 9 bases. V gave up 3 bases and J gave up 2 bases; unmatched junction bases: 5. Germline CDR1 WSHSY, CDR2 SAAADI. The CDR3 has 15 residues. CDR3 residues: CASSESSGAAYEQYV. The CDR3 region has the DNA TGCGCCAGCAGTGAATCTAGCGGGGCCGCCTACGAGCAGTACGTC.

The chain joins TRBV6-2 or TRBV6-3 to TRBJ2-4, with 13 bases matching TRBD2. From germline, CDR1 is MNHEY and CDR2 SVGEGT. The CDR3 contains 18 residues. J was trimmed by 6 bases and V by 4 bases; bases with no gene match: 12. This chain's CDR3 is CASSSTSGGSVVGNIQYF. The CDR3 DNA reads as TGTGCCAGCAGTTCGACTAGCGGGGGGAGTGTAGTTGGAAACATTCAGTACTTC.

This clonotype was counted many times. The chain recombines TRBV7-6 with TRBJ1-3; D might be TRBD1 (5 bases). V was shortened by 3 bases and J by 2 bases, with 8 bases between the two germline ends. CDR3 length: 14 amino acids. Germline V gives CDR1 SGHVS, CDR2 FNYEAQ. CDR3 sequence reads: CASSLGVTGNTIYF. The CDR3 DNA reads TGTGCCAGCAGCTTGGGGGTGACTGGAAACACCATATATTTT.

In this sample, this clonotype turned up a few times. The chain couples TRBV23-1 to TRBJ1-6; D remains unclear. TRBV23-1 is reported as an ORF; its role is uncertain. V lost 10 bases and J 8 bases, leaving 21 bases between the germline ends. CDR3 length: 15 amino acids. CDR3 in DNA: TGCGCCACTATGGTAGGGTTTAAGGCGGATTCACCCCTCCACTTT. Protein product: CATMVGFKADSPLHF.

Written as DNA, the CDR3 is TGTGCCAGCAGCTCCCGTATAGGAGAGACCCAGTACTTC. Its translation is CASSSRIGETQYF. The chain uses TRBV9 and TRBJ2-5; D ambiguous. Trimming shortened V by 4 bases and J by 4 bases, and 11 bases separated the two germline ends. The CDR3 has 13 amino acids. Germline V CDR1 and CDR2: SGDLS, YYNGEE.